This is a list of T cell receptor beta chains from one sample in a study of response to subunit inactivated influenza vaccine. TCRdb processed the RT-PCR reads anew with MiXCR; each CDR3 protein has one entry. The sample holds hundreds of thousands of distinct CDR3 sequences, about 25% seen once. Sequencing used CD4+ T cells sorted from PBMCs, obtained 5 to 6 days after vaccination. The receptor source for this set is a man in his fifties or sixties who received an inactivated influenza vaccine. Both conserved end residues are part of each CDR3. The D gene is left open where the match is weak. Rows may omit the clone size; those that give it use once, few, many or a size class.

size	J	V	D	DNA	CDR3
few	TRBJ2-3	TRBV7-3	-	TGTGCCAGCAGCAACAAGTTTTCAGATACGCAGTATTTT	CASSNKFSDTQYF
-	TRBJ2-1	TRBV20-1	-	TGCAGTGCCCCGACCTTAGTGAGGCATGAGCAGTTCTTC	CSAPTLVRHEQFF
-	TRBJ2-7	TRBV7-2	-	TGTGCCAGCAGCTTAGCTAGGGAAACCTACGAGCAGTACTTC	CASSLARETYEQYF
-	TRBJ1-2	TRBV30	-	TGTGCCTGGAGCGCCACACAGGGTTGGGGCTACACCTTC	CAWSATQGWGYTF
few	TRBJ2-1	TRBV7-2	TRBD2	TGTGCCAGCAGCCTCCGGACTAGCGACTACAATGAGCAGTTCTTC	CASSLRTSDYNEQFF
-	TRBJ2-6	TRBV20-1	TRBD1	TGCAGTGCTAGAGATTGGAGTGGGGAGGCAGGGGGCTACTCTGGGGCCAACGTCCTGACTTTC	CSARDWSGEAGGYSGANVLTF
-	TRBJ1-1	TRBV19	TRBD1	TGTGGCAGTTATAACAGGGGCGGGAACACTGAAGCTTTCTTT	CGSYNRGGNTEAFF
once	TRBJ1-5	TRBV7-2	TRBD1	TGTGCCAGCAGCAAAGGACAGGGGGCATTTCAGCCCCAGCATTTT	CASSKGQGAFQPQHF
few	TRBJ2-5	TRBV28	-	TGTGCCAGCAGTGGGACCGGGTTAGCGGAAGAGACCCAGTACTTC	CASSGTGLAEETQYF
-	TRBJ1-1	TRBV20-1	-	TGCAGTGCCTCCCCAACAGGGTCGGCCACTGAAGCTTTCTTT	CSASPTGSATEAFF
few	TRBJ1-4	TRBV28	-	TGTGCCAGCAGTCGCGCGGGGGAAGGTGAAAAACTGTTTTTT	CASSRAGEGEKLFF
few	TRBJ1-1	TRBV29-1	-	TGCAGCGTAGAAAGGTTATTCTCGCGGGCTGAAGCTTTCTTT	CSVERLFSRAEAFF
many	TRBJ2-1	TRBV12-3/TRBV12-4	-	TGTGCCAGCAGTTTGGGTCCGCAGGGCAATGAGCAGTTCTTC	CASSLGPQGNEQFF
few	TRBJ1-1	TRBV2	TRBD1	TGTGCCAGCAGCGACCCTGGACAGGCCTTGGCGAACACTGAAGCTTTCTTT	CASSDPGQALANTEAFF
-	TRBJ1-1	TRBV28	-	TGTGCCATCTCAATTCATGGGTACACTGAAGCTTTCTTT	CAISIHGYTEAFF
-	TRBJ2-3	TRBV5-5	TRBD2	TGTGCCAGCAGCTTGGGTTCTAGCGGGAACACAGATACGCAGTATTTT	CASSLGSSGNTDTQYF
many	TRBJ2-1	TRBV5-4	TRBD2	TGTGCCAGCAGCTTCCTAGCGGGAGGTAATGAGCAGTTCTTC	CASSFLAGGNEQFF
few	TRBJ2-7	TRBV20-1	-	TGCAGTGCTAGAGAGGGAGCGGCGGGCGGAGAGCAGTACTTC	CSAREGAAGGEQYF
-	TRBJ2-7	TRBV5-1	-	TGCGCCAGCAGCTTCGAGGGCGCCACCTACGAGCAGTACTTC	CASSFEGATYEQYF
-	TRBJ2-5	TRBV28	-	TGTGCCAGCACCAGGAGGGGTATGAGGGACGTCGTTGGGACCCAGTACTTC	CASTRRGMRDVVGTQYF
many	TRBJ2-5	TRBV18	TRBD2	TGTGCCAGCTCACTACGGGAGGGAGAGACCCAGTACTTC	CASSLREGETQYF
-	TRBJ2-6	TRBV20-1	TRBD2	TGCAGTGCTAGAGATTCGACTAGCGGGAGCTCTGGGGCCAACGTCCTGACTTTC	CSARDSTSGSSGANVLTF
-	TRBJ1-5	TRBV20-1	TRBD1	TGCAGTGCTAGAGGGACAGGGCAGTCTCATCAGCCCCAGCATTTT	CSARGTGQSHQPQHF
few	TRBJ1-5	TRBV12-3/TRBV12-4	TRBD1	TGTGCCAGCAGCAAGGACAGGGAGGGCAATCAGCCCCAGCATTTT	CASSKDREGNQPQHF
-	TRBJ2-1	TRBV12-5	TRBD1	TGTGCTAGTGGTCCCTCCAGGGGGTATGAGCAGTTCTTC	CASGPSRGYEQFF
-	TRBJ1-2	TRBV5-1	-	TGCGCCAGCAGCTTGGGCGCTTACGATGGGGGCTACACCTTC	CASSLGAYDGGYTF
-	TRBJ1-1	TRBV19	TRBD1	TGTGCCAGTAGTCACCAGGGGGCAGGCGCTGAAGCTTTCTTT	CASSHQGAGAEAFF
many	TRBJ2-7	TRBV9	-	TGTGCCAGCAGCGTAGGTACGCTAACCTCCTACGAGCAGTACTTC	CASSVGTLTSYEQYF
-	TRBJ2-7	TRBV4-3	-	TGCGCCAGCAGCCAAGAGTGCTACGAGCAGTACTTC	CASSQECYEQYF
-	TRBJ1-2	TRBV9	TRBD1	TGTGCCAGCAGCGTTGGACAGGGGATCGAAAACTATGGCTACACCTTC	CASSVGQGIENYGYTF
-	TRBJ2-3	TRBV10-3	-	TGTGCCATCAGGCGAGGGGCTAGCACAGATACGCAGTATTTT	CAIRRGASTDTQYF
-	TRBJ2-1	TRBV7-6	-	TGTGCCAGCACTGGCACACGGCACAATGAGCAGTTCTTC	CASTGTRHNEQFF
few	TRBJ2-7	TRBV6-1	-	TGTGCCAGCTCAAAAGTACCGGGACGCTCCGACTCCTACGAGCAGTACTTC	CASSKVPGRSDSYEQYF
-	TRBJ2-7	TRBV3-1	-	TGTGCCAGCAGCCAAGAGGCAGAGAGCTCCTACGAGCAGTACTTC	CASSQEAESSYEQYF
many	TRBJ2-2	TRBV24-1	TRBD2	TGTGCCACCAGTGATTCCGGACTAGCGGGAGGGAACGGGGAGCTGTTTTTT	CATSDSGLAGGNGELFF
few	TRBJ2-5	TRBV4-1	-	TGCGCCAGCAGCCAAAATAGACAGGTCCGCCAAGAGACCCAGTACTTC	CASSQNRQVRQETQYF
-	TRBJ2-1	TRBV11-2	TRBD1	TGTGCCAGCAGACAGGGGGCCTATGAGCAGTTCTTC	CASRQGAYEQFF
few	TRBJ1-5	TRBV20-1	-	TGCAGTGCTAGAGGACTGACCAATCAGCCCCAGCATTTT	CSARGLTNQPQHF
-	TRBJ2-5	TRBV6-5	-	TGTGCCAGCAGTTACGGACAGACGTTTGCAGAGACCCAGTACTTC	CASSYGQTFAETQYF
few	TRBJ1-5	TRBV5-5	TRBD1	TGTGCCAGCAGCGTACAGGGGGTAGGCAATCAGCCCCAGCATTTT	CASSVQGVGNQPQHF
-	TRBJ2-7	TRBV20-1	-	TGCAGTGCTAGACAAAGGGTTTCCGCCTACGAGCAGTACTTC	CSARQRVSAYEQYF